The entry below describes one T cell receptor (beta chain). As handled by the study authors: Reference gene primer amplification gave estimated nucleated cell counts. Some clones are missing from TCRdb's copy, which holds only in-frame ones; the method was immunoSEQ multiplex PCR. The DNA was the basis for D and trimming; V, J and clone size are from that table. The sample contains some 180,000 clones, approximately 88% of which appear only once. The germline CDR1 and CDR2 sequences are WNHNN and SYGVQD (reference sequence). Germline trimming cut 4 bases from V and 3 bases from J; bases unmatched to any gene: 2. The CDR3 extends over 14 amino acids. The sample belongs to a study of blood T cell repertoires in COVID-19. Study context: The study drew acute and convalescent COVID-19 samples from the United States, Italy and Spain. The analysed material was cDNA or gDNA that came from T cells, B-cell-depleted T cells, or PBMCs.

One Seattle source followed patients from active infection through their disease course. The TCR originated in a woman between 40 and 55 years old with COVID-19, enrolled during active disease. The genes are TRBV10-1 and TRBJ1-5; 8 bases agree with TRBD1. The sample taken for sequencing was peripheral blood. CDR3 sequence (DNA): TGCGCCAGCAGTGGGACAGGGCACAATCAGCCCCAGCATTTT. Amino acid sequence: CASSGTGHNQPQHF.